This T cell receptor (beta chain) was captured by sequencing in a study of blood T cell repertoires in COVID-19. The ends lost 1 base at V and 6 bases at J; junction bases unmatched: 4. CDR1 and CDR2 from the germline V gene are SGHTA and FQGTGA. CDR3 length equals 15 residues. Only in-frame clones appear in the TCRdb table, and some are missing; sequencing was by immunoSEQ multiplex PCR. The sample has 250,000 or so clones, roughly nine tenths seen once. This receptor was identified in a man under 40 who had recovered from COVID-19. The chain has TRBV7-3 and TRBJ2-7; 12 bases are shared with TRBD1. Sequenced: PBMCs or T cells enriched from blood (not recorded which). The CDR3 nucleotides read TGTGCCAGCAGCTTAAGGGGACAGGGGGCTGGCGAGCAGTACTTC. This encodes CASSLRGQGAGEQYF.